The 32 T cell receptor beta chains below were found in one sample sequenced in a study of cytomegalovirus exposure and HLA in healthy donors (dated by TCRdb to 2016 to 2017). Libraries were built with the immunoSEQ multiplex PCR assay. The multiplex PCR relied on a mix of 60 forward primers for TCR Vbeta segments and 13 reverse primers for TCR Jbeta segments. TCRdb mirrors the immuneACCESS table, restricted to in-frame sequences. Some clones are absent from its copies; in checked studies, under half trace to an unresolved V gene, and the reason for the others is unknown. This sample has about 130,000 clones in its table, and roughly four fifths of those were observed once. The ten top clones hold 5.5% to 7% of the sample. Material for sequencing was PBMCs. The receptor source for this set is a woman between 35 and 50 years old in good health and CMV-seropositive.

The chain carries TRBV2 and TRBJ2-5, with 12 bases matching TRBD2. Germline CDR1 and CDR2: SNHLY and FYNNEI. The length of the CDR3 is 15 residues. V dropped 6 bases and J dropped 5; count of bases not matched to a gene: 7. The CDR3 DNA is TGTGCCAGCAGCGGCCGTGGGACTAGCGGGGAGACCCAGTACTTC. This codes for CASSGRGTSGETQYF.

CDR3 sequence (DNA): TGTGCCAGCTCATCCGACAGAGACTATGGCTACACCTTC. Translating gives CASSSDRDYGYTF. This rearrangement joins TRBV18 to TRBJ1-2; a possible D gene is TRBD1 (5 bases). The germline V and J ends were trimmed by 5 bases and 3 bases, with 10 bases remaining between them. Germline CDR1 and CDR2: KGHSH and LQKENI. CDR3 size: 13 residues.

V usage is TRBV28 and J usage is TRBJ1-2; 9 bases are a match to TRBD1. The CDR3 contains 12 residues. V lost 7 bases and J lost 6; bases outside the gene matches: 3. The germline V gene has CDR1 MDHEN and CDR2 SYDVKM. CDR3 DNA sequence: TGTGCCAGCAACACAGGGGGCGATGGCTACACCTTC. Translation: CASNTGGDGYTF.

This clone appeared a single time. V usage is TRBV28 and J usage is TRBJ1-1; the D is unclear. The CDR3 is made up of 12 amino acids. Germline loops: CDR1 MDHEN, CDR2 SYDVKM. Trimming stripped 7 bases from V and 11 bases from J, with 17 bases between. The CDR3, as DNA: TGTGCCAGCACCAAAGAGACATTCAGCGCTTTCTTT. As protein: CASTKETFSAFF. Combining the CDR3 with reference TRBV28 and TRBJ1-1 gives the whole variable domain DVKVTQSSRYLVKRTGEKVFLECVQDMDHENMFWYRQDPGLGLRLIYFSYDVKMKEKGDIPEGYSVSREKKERFSLILESASTNQTSMYLCASTKETFSAFFGQGTRLTVV.

The V and J genes are TRBV27 and TRBJ2-1; D gene ambiguous. The CDR3 has 13 residues. The germline gives CDR1 MNHEY, CDR2 SMNVEV (reference sequence). V was pared by 5 bases and J by 4 bases, with 9 bases between. The CDR3 sequence: CASSEPPYNEQFF. The CDR3 DNA is TGTGCCAGCAGTGAGCCCCCTTACAATGAGCAGTTCTTC.

The CDR3 is CASSIRQGVGYEQYF. The CDR3 nucleotides read TGTGCCAGTAGTATTAGACAGGGCGTTGGCTACGAGCAGTACTTC. The chain is built from TRBV19 and TRBJ2-7, with 7 bases fitting TRBD1. CDR1 and CDR2 from the germline V gene are LNHDA and SQIVND (reference sequence). This CDR3 is built from 15 residues. V dropped 3 bases and J dropped 3; count of bases not matched to a gene: 8.

The chain employs TRBV5-4 and TRBJ2-1, with 8 nucleotides matching TRBD2. This CDR3 comprises 14 residues. Germline CDR1 reads SGHNT; CDR2 reads YYREEE (reference sequence). The V segment lost 2 bases and the J segment 6 bases; nucleotides outside the gene matches: 4. The CDR3 loop is CASSLGTRSNEQFF. The DNA for the CDR3 is TGTGCCAGCAGCTTAGGGACTAGGAGCAATGAGCAGTTCTTC.

The V call is TRBV7-8, the J call TRBJ2-3; TRBD2 is a possible D gene (5 bases). The V end was cut by 5 bases, the J end by 1 base, with 13 bases between. Germline-derived CDR1 and CDR2 are SGHVS and FQNEAQ. This CDR3 has 15 residues. The CDR3 loop reads CASSALKGGTDTQYF. In DNA, the CDR3 is TGTGCCAGCAGCGCCCTCAAGGGAGGCACAGATACGCAGTATTTT.

The chain joins TRBV7-9 to TRBJ2-1, with TRBD2 identical over 12 bases. Germline V gene sequence: CDR1 SEHNR, CDR2 FQNEAQ (reference sequence). The CDR3 totals 15 residues. The J segment lost 3 bases and the V segment lost 5 bases, leaving 2 bases of the junction unmatched. The CDR3 is CASSQTSGGYNEQFF. CDR3 in DNA: TGTGCCAGCAGCCAGACTAGCGGGGGCTACAATGAGCAGTTCTTC.

The chain joins TRBV6-5 to TRBJ1-2; a weak D match, TRBD1 (6 bases). The CDR3 spans 13 residues. Trimming left V 6 bases short and J 1 base short, with 9 bases between. The germline CDR1 and CDR2 sequences are MNHEY and SVGAGI. The CDR3 DNA sequence: TGTGCCAGCAGGATGGACAGTAACTATGGCTACACCTTC. It is translated as CASRMDSNYGYTF.

This chain connects TRBV11-1 to TRBJ2-7; D is possibly TRBD2 (6 bases). The germline CDR1 and CDR2 sequences are SGHAT and FQDESV (reference sequence). Trimming removed 0 bases at V and 4 bases at J, with 7 bases between. The CDR3 contains 13 residues. The CDR3 DNA reads TGTGCCAGCAGCTTAGCGCGGGGTTACGAGCAGTACTTC. As protein: CASSLARGYEQYF. Complete variable domain (other parts from reference TRBV11-1 and TRBJ2-7): EAEVAQSPRYKITEKSQAVAFWCDPISGHATLYWYRQILGQGPELLVQFQDESVVDDSQLPKDRFSAERLKGVDSTLKIQPAELGDSAMYLCASSLARGYEQYFGPGTRLTVT.

This clone was observed a handful of times. The rearrangement joins TRBV28 to TRBJ1-2; D unresolved. CDR1 and CDR2 (germline): MDHEN, SYDVKM. The CDR3 contains 14 residues. Trimming pared 5 bases from V and 4 bases from J, leaving 14 bases between. The CDR3, as DNA: TGTGCCAGCAGTCCCACGGAGCGGTCCTATGGCTACACCTTC. Translating gives CASSPTERSYGYTF.

The J gene is TRBJ2-1, the V gene TRBV6-5; no reliable D call. CDR3 length equals 14 residues. The germline gives CDR1 MNHEY, CDR2 SVGAGI. Trimming took off 4 bases at V and 2 bases at J, with 9 bases between the two ends. CDR3 sequence (DNA): TGTGCCAGCAGTTCGTCCGTTACCTACAATGAGCAGTTCTTC. This codes for CASSSSVTYNEQFF.

The chain uses TRBV9 and TRBJ2-7, with D perhaps TRBD1 (6 bases). Germline CDR1 reads SGDLS; CDR2 reads YYNGEE. With 3 bases removed from V and 4 bases from J, the gap between germline ends came to 14 bases. The length of the CDR3 is 14 residues. The CDR3: CASSETGTRYEQYF. In DNA, the CDR3 is TGTGCCAGCAGCGAGACCGGGACAAGATACGAGCAGTACTTC.

J is TRBJ2-1 and V is TRBV6-4, with D perhaps matching TRBD2 (5 bases). The V end was cut by 5 bases, the J end by 9 bases, with 17 bases between. The CDR3 loop spans 14 amino acids. Germline CDR1 MRHNA, CDR2 SNTAGT. CDR3 in amino acids: CASSRRSASPEQFF. CDR3 DNA: TGTGCCAGCAGTCGTCGTAGCGCGAGCCCTGAGCAGTTCTTC.

Regarding this clone: One end of the junction fails to match germline, which may point to a read error. V is TRBV7-7 and J is TRBJ2-7, with TRBD1 matching 7 bases. This CDR3 contains 13 residues. Germline assignment: CDR1 SSHAT and CDR2 FNYEAQ (reference sequence). This chain's CDR3 is CASSQDRAREQYF. The CDR3 DNA follows: TGTGCTAGCAGCCAAGACAGGGCCCGCGAGCAGTACTTC.

The chain joins TRBV28 to TRBJ1-1; TRBD1 aligns across 9 bases. The CDR3 is 15 amino acids. Trimming took 5 bases from V and 5 from J; bases not matched to a gene: 9. CDR1 and CDR2 (germline): MDHEN, SYDVKM. CDR3 sequence: CASSPGTGLWTEAFF. The CDR3 DNA reads TGTGCCAGCAGTCCCGGGACAGGGTTGTGGACTGAAGCTTTCTTT.

The rearrangement joins TRBV11-2 to TRBJ2-1; possible D gene TRBD1, 5 bases. The CDR3 is 12 residues long. Germline values: CDR1 SGHAT, CDR2 FQNNGV. The germline V and J ends were trimmed by 1 base and 10 bases, with 8 bases remaining between them. CDR3 amino acids: CASSLVSGEQFF. The CDR3 bases are TGTGCCAGCAGCTTAGTGTCAGGGGAGCAGTTCTTC.

This chain connects TRBV12-5 to TRBJ2-2; D is perhaps TRBD1 (6 bases). Trimming removed 3 bases at V and 4 bases at J, with 9 bases between. The CDR3 spans 14 residues. CDR1 is LGHNT and CDR2 is FRNRAP in the germline V gene. CDR3 nucleotides: TGTGCTAGTGGTTTTGGACAGAGCACCGGGGAGCTGTTTTTT. Its protein product is CASGFGQSTGELFF.

The chain is built from TRBV27 and TRBJ1-2; TRBD1 matches at 10 bases. This CDR3 is built from 15 residues. J was trimmed by 3 bases and V by 6 bases; bases with no gene match: 7. Germline CDR1 MNHEY, CDR2 SMNVEV (reference sequence). Here the CDR3 DNA reads TGTGCCAGCAGCCCCGAGGGGACAGGGGACTATGGCTACACCTTC. Amino acid sequence: CASSPEGTGDYGYTF.

The chain combines TRBV14 with TRBJ2-3, with TRBD2 identical over 11 bases. This CDR3 region has 16 residues. Per germline, CDR1 SGHDN and CDR2 FVKESK. V lost 4 bases, J lost 5 bases, and 8 bases stayed unmatched. The CDR3 DNA reads TGTGCCAGCAGCCCTCGGACTAGCGGGCCCCGAGATACGCAGTATTTT. Translated: CASSPRTSGPRDTQYF.

This clone showed up just once. The J gene is TRBJ1-1, the V gene TRBV30; no reliable D call. V lost 8 bases and J 1 base, leaving 17 bases between the germline ends. This CDR3 has 14 amino acids. CDR1 and CDR2 from the germline V gene are GTSNPN and SVGIG (reference sequence). This CDR3 reads CARASPKRNTEAFF. CDR3 sequence (DNA): TGTGCCCGCGCATCGCCTAAGAGGAACACTGAAGCTTTCTTT.

This chain links TRBV18 with TRBJ2-1; 7 bases line up with TRBD2. Germline loops: CDR1 KGHSH, CDR2 LQKENI. V was pared by 3 bases and J by 10 bases, with 6 bases of the junction left unmatched. The CDR3 contains 13 residues. CDR3 nucleotides: TGTGCCAGCTCACCCTTGACTAGCCCCGAGCAGTTCTTC. The encoded protein is CASSPLTSPEQFF.

The rearrangement joins TRBV4-3 to TRBJ2-5; 12 bases match TRBD1. The DNA end favors TRBJ2-7, so the J call may be wrong. Germline V gene lookup returns CDR1 LGHNA and CDR2 YSLEER. This CDR3 is built from 16 residues. CDR3 coding DNA: TGCGCCAGCAGCCAGGGGACAGGGGGCCTCTCCTACGAGCAGTACTTC. Translated: CASSQGTGGLSYEQYF.

The rearrangement joins TRBV6-5 to TRBJ1-2, with a weak D call TRBD1 (5 bases). V was pared by 5 bases and J by 4 bases, with 11 bases between. The CDR3 loop spans 13 amino acids. CDR1 and CDR2 from the germline V gene are MNHEY and SVGAGI. The CDR3 reads CASSRAGRYGYTF. In DNA, the CDR3 is TGTGCCAGCAGTCGAGCAGGGCGCTATGGCTACACCTTC.

The V gene is TRBV19, the J gene TRBJ2-2; no clear D gene. This CDR3 is built from 13 residues. From germline, CDR1 is LNHDA and CDR2 SQIVND (reference sequence). Deletions cut 4 bases from V and 6 bases from J, with 9 bases between. The CDR3, as DNA: TGTGCCAGTAGTACCCGGGTTTCCGGGGAGCTGTTTTTT. This translates into CASSTRVSGELFF.

V and J are TRBV28 and TRBJ1-2; no definite D call. This CDR3 is built from 13 residues. Germline CDR1 reads MDHEN; CDR2 reads SYDVKM. V gave up 5 bases and J gave up 7 bases, with 14 bases separating them. The CDR3, as DNA: TGTGCCAGCAGTACCTCCTGGGCTTTTGGCTACACCTTC. Amino acid sequence: CASSTSWAFGYTF.

As for this clone: A read error may account for a junction end that differs from germline. The chain combines TRBV10-3 with TRBJ1-1, with a possible D match to TRBD1 (5 bases). From germline, CDR1 is ENHRY and CDR2 SYGVKD. This CDR3 has 14 residues. The CDR3 DNA is TGTGCCATCGGTGAGGGGAGGATTACCACTGAAGCTTTCTTT. Encoded protein: CAIGEGRITTEAFF.

The chain is built from TRBV29-1 and TRBJ1-3, with a possible D match to TRBD1 (6 bases). V lost 5 bases and J 4 bases, leaving 15 bases between the germline ends. The CDR3 is 14 amino acids. Germline values: CDR1 SQVTM, CDR2 ANQGSEA. The CDR3 region has the DNA TGCAGCGTTCTTTACAGGGATAAGGGAAACACCATATATTTT. Its translation is CSVLYRDKGNTIYF.

The genes are TRBV19 and TRBJ2-3; TRBD1 matches at 9 bases. CDR3 length equals 16 residues. The germline V gene encodes CDR1 LNHDA and CDR2 SQIVND (reference sequence). With V trimmed by 6 bases and J by 6 bases, 13 bases remained unmatched. CDR3 in amino acids: CASRLVTGGASDTQYF. The CDR3 region has the DNA TGTGCCAGTAGATTGGTTACAGGGGGCGCGTCCGATACGCAGTATTTT.

This clone is a singleton in its sample. V usage is TRBV5-1 and J usage is TRBJ2-7, with 11 positions matching TRBD2. Germline V gene lookup returns CDR1 SGHRS and CDR2 YFSETQ. J was trimmed by 4 bases and V by 0 bases; bases with no gene match: 3. The CDR3 totals 15 residues. As DNA, the CDR3 is TGCGCCAGCAGCTTGGCCGGGACTAGCGGATACGAGCAGTACTTC. This sequence encodes CASSLAGTSGYEQYF.

The chain combines TRBV5-1 with TRBJ1-2; D possibly corresponds to TRBD1 (6 bases). Between the trimmed V and J ends, which lost 5 bases and 4 bases, there was a span of 21 bases. This CDR3 has 16 amino acids. Germline CDR1 reads SGHRS; CDR2 reads YFSETQ. The CDR3 here is CASRSEQGLKAYGYTF. The DNA for the CDR3 is TGCGCCAGCAGGAGTGAACAGGGATTGAAAGCCTATGGCTACACCTTC. Filled out from reference TRBV5-1 and TRBJ1-2, the complete variable domain reads KAGVTQTPRYLIKTRGQQVTLSCSPISGHRSVSWYQQTPGQGLQFLFEYFSETQRNKGNFPGRFSGRQFSNSRSEMNVSTLELGDSALYLCASRSEQGLKAYGYTFGSGTRLTVV.